These 17 T cell receptor beta chains originate from one sample sequenced in a study of control samples from healthy donors and cancer patients. Clones were sequenced by immunoSEQ multiplex PCR, and TCRdb holds only the in-frame ones, with some missing. This sample has approximately 160,000 clones, with 92% found just once. Input material: blood. The receptors originated from a young woman in good health.

The V and J genes are TRBV14 and TRBJ1-3, with no clear D. Germline V gene sequence: CDR1 SGHDN, CDR2 FVKESK. Deletions cut 8 bases from V and 0 bases from J, with 14 bases between. The CDR3 covers 15 residues. In nucleotides, the CDR3 is TGTGCCAGCCGACCCTCGGGGAACTCTGGAAACACCATATATTTT. The encoded protein is CASRPSGNSGNTIYF.

The CDR3 coding sequence is TGCGCCAGCAGCTTGTCTTGGGTATCGAACACTGAAGCTTTCTTT. Its translation: CASSLSWVSNTEAFF. This sequence joins TRBV5-1 and TRBJ1-1; no clear D gene. Trimming pared 1 base from V and 1 base from J, leaving 11 bases between. The CDR3 has 15 amino acids. The germline CDR1 and CDR2 sequences are SGHRS and YFSETQ.

This chain uses TRBV30 with TRBJ2-7; TRBD2 matches 7 bases. The CDR3 is made up of 13 amino acids. With 4 bases clipped from V and 1 base from J, the junction kept 4 bases outside the gene matches. Germline CDR1 and CDR2: GTSNPN and SVGIG (reference sequence). CDR3 region: CAWTSGLSYEQYF. CDR3 DNA sequence: TGTGCCTGGACTAGCGGCCTATCCTACGAGCAGTACTTC.

The genes are TRBV10-3 and TRBJ1-5; D is unresolved. The ends were cut back, 0 bases at V and 1 base at J, with 10 bases in the middle. Per germline, CDR1 ENHRY and CDR2 SYGVKD. The CDR3 loop spans 16 amino acids. The CDR3 bases are TGTGCCATCAGTGAGTCGAATAGGGTCAGCAATCAGCCCCAGCATTTT. As protein: CAISESNRVSNQPQHF.

V usage is TRBV27 and J usage is TRBJ2-5; 9 nucleotides agree with TRBD2. Germline assignment: CDR1 MNHEY and CDR2 SMNVEV (reference sequence). This CDR3 is 13 amino acids long. Trimming took 2 bases from V and 7 from J; bases not matched to a gene: 2. CDR3 sequence reads: CASSLKAGGTQYF. CDR3 bases: TGTGCCAGCAGTTTAAAAGCGGGAGGGACCCAGTACTTC.

This chain connects TRBV6-4 to TRBJ2-2; D is undetermined. The V gene's germline CDR1 is MRHNA and CDR2 SNTAGT. This CDR3 has 13 residues. V lost 3 bases and J lost 5, with 7 bases in between. The CDR3 region is CASSDIGTGELFF. Here the CDR3 DNA reads TGTGCCAGCAGTGATATAGGGACCGGGGAGCTGTTTTTT.

V gene TRBV3-1 (or the pseudogene TRBV3-2) combines with J gene TRBJ1-5; TRBD1 aligns across 7 bases. Germline V gene lookup returns CDR1 LGHDT and CDR2 YNNKEL (reference sequence). J gave up 6 bases and V 1 base, and 3 bases lay outside the gene matches. CDR3 length: 14 residues. The CDR3 DNA is TGTGCCAGCAGCCAAGGACAGGGATCTCAGCCCCAGCATTTT. This codes for CASSQGQGSQPQHF.

The chain links TRBV28 to TRBJ2-1; 9 positions agree with TRBD1. Per the germline V gene, CDR1 is MDHEN and CDR2 is SYDVKM. This CDR3 is built from 16 residues. V dropped 4 bases and J dropped 7; count of bases not matched to a gene: 11. CDR3 DNA sequence: TGTGCCAGCAGTTACGTCCCGGACAGGGGAGGGAATGAGCAGTTCTTC. This translates into CASSYVPDRGGNEQFF. The full variable domain, completed using reference TRBV28 and TRBJ2-1, is DVKVTQSSRYLVKRTGEKVFLECVQDMDHENMFWYRQDPGLGLRLIYFSYDVKMKEKGDIPEGYSVSREKKERFSLILESASTNQTSMYLCASSYVPDRGGNEQFFGPGTRLTVL.

This clone was detected only a few times. The rearrangement links TRBV7-2 to TRBJ2-3; 16 positions match TRBD2. CDR1 and CDR2 from the germline V gene are SGHTA and FQGNSA. The CDR3 length is 17 residues. The trim removed 2 bases at V and 5 bases at J, leaving 4 bases unmatched. The chain's CDR3 is CASSLMGLAGGIDTQYF. The CDR3 DNA reads as TGTGCCAGCAGCTTAATGGGACTAGCGGGAGGGATAGATACGCAGTATTTT.

There are a few counts of this clone. J is TRBJ2-7 and V is TRBV7-3, with D maybe TRBD2 (5 bases). Trimming shortened V by 2 bases and J by 2 bases, and 13 bases separated the two germline ends. In germline, CDR1 is SGHTA, CDR2 FQGTGA. The CDR3 runs to 15 residues. The CDR3 reads CASSLGPDSTYEQYF. DNA for the CDR3: TGTGCCAGCAGCTTAGGACCGGACTCGACCTACGAGCAGTACTTC.

This clone was recorded only once. The chain is built from TRBV28 and TRBJ2-7, with TRBD2 identical over 7 bases. CDR3 length equals 16 residues. Germline-derived CDR1 and CDR2 are MDHEN and SYDVKM. V shed 5 bases and J 0 bases; nucleotides not matched to a gene: 10. In DNA, the CDR3 is TGTGCCAGCAGTCCCCTGGGGGGGGTCAGCTCCTACGAGCAGTACTTC. Protein sequence: CASSPLGGVSSYEQYF.

V gene TRBV24-1 combines with J gene TRBJ2-1; D tentatively fits TRBD1 or TRBD2 (5 bases each). This CDR3 is 14 amino acids long. Germline-derived CDR1 and CDR2 are KGHDR and SFDVKD. V lost 2 bases to trimming and J lost 6 bases, with 10 bases between them. The CDR3 nucleotides read TGTGCCACCAGTGATTCCAAGGGGAGCAATGAGCAGTTCTTC. It translates to CATSDSKGSNEQFF.

This clone occurred once. The rearrangement uses TRBV4-3 and TRBJ1-6, with D unresolved. Germline CDR1 LGHNA, CDR2 YSLEER. V was shortened by 0 bases and J by 10 bases, with 10 bases between the two germline ends. This CDR3 is built from 14 residues. This CDR3 is CASSQEGEESPLHF. The CDR3 region has the DNA TGCGCCAGCAGCCAAGAAGGAGAGGAATCACCCCTCCACTTT.

The chain uses TRBV15 and TRBJ2-3, with no clear D. Trimming shortened V by 5 bases and J by 4 bases, and 22 bases separated the two germline ends. CDR1 is LNHNV, CDR2 YYDKDF, per germline (reference sequence). The CDR3 covers 17 residues. CDR3 bases: TGTGCCACCAGCCCTCAACCGAATGCTTTTTCGGCAGATACGCAGTATTTT. The encoded protein is CATSPQPNAFSADTQYF.

The rearrangement uses TRBV9 and TRBJ2-7; D is unresolved. This CDR3 region has 12 residues. Germline lookup yields CDR1 SGDLS and CDR2 YYNGEE. Trimming pared 0 bases from V and 6 bases from J, leaving 7 bases between. The CDR3 coding sequence is TGTGCCAGCAGCGTAGGAGACACCGAGCAGTACTTC. The encoded protein is CASSVGDTEQYF.

The V gene is TRBV2, the J gene TRBJ1-3, with D tentatively TRBD1 (5 bases). Germline CDR1 is SNHLY and CDR2 is FYNNEI. Trimming stripped 7 bases from V and 5 bases from J, with 15 bases between. The CDR3 is made up of 14 amino acids. The CDR3 region has the DNA TGTGCCAGCACCAACCAAAGGGGACGAAACACCATATATTTT. Its translation: CASTNQRGRNTIYF.

The CDR3 is CASSAGDTGELFF. CDR3 bases: TGTGCCAGCAGTGCGGGGGACACCGGGGAGCTGTTTTTT. V is TRBV6-2 or TRBV6-3 and J is TRBJ2-2; 7 bases align to TRBD2. CDR1 and CDR2 from the germline V gene are MNHEY and SVGEGT. This CDR3 is 13 amino acids long. The J segment lost 3 bases and the V segment lost 5 bases, leaving 0 bases of the junction unmatched.